The entry that follows covers one T cell receptor beta chain sequence. Sequencing was performed with immunoSEQ multiplex PCR; in TCRdb, only in-frame clones are kept and a portion is missing. The sample holds about 92,000 clones, 92% seen once. This entry belongs to a study of T cell changes during pregnancy in multiple sclerosis. The ends were cut back, 1 base at V and 2 bases at J, with 14 bases in the middle. The CDR3 has 16 amino acids. CDR1 and CDR2 from the germline V gene are MNHEY and SMNVEV (reference sequence). Here the sequenced sample was peripheral blood, taken in the first trimester of pregnancy. This clonotype was sampled from a female donor with multiple sclerosis, enrolled in a pregnancy study. The V and J genes are TRBV27 and TRBJ1-1, with D perhaps matching TRBD1 (6 bases). The CDR3 loop reads CASSLWSVGANTEAFF. The CDR3, as DNA: TGTGCCAGCAGTTTATGGTCAGTGGGGGCTAACACTGAAGCTTTCTTT.